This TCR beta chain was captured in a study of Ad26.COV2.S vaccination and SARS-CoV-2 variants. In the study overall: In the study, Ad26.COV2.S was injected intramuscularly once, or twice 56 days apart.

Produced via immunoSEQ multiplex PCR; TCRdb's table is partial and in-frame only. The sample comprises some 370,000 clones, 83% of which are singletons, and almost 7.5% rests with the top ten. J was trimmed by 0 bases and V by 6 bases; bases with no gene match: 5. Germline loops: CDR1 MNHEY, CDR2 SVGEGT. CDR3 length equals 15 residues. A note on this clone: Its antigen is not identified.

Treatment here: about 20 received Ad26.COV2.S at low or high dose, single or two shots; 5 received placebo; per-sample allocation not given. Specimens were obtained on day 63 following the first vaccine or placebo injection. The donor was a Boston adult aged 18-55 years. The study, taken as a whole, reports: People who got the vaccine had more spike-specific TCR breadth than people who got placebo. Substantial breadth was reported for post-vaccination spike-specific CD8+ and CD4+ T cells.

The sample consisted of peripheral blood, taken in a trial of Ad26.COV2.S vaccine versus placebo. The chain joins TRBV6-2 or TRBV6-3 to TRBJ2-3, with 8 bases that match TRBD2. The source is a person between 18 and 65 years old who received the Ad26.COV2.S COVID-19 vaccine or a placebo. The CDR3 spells CASSRRGGSTDTQYF. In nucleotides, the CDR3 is TGTGCCAGCAGCCGGCGCGGGGGGAGCACAGATACGCAGTATTTT.